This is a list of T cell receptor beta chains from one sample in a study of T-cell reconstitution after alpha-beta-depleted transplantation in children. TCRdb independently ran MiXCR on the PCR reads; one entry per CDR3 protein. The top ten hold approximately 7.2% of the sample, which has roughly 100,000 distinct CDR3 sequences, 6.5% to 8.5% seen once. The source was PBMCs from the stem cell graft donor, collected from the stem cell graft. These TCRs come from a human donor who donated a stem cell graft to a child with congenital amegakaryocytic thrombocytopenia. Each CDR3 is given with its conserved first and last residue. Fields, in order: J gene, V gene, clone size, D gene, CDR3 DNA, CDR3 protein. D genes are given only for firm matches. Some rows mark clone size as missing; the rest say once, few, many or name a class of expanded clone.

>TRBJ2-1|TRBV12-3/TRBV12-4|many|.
TGTGCCAGCAGTTTGTTTGTGAATGAGCAGTTCTTC
CASSLFVNEQFF
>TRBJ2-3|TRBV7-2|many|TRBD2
TGTGCCAGCAGCCCGACTAGCGGGAGAGGAGATACGCAGTATTTT
CASSPTSGRGDTQYF
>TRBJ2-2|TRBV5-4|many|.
TGTGCCAGCAAGGGGGGGCCCTACACCGGGGAGCTGTTTTTT
CASKGGPYTGELFF
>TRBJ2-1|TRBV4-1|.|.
TGCGCCAGCAGCCAAAGGTCGGGACCAACCGGCAATGAGCAGTTCTTC
CASSQRSGPTGNEQFF
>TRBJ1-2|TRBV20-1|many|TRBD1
TGCAGTGCTAGAGGGCCCACAGGGGGCTATGGCTACACCTTC
CSARGPTGGYGYTF
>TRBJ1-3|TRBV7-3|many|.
TGTGCCAGCGCCCAGGGCTCTGGAAACACCATATATTTT
CASAQGSGNTIYF
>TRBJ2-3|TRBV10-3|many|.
TGTGCCATAGCGGGTAGCACAGATACGCAGTATTTT
CAIAGSTDTQYF
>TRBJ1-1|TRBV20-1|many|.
TGCAGTGCTAAGGTCCAGGGCACTGAAGCTTTCTTT
CSAKVQGTEAFF
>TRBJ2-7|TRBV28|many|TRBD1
TGTGCCAGCAGTTTAGTGGGACAGGGGGCCGGTGAGCAGTACTTC
CASSLVGQGAGEQYF
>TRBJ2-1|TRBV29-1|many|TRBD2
TGCAGCGCCGACACAGGGATAGCTAGCGGGACCTACAATGAGCAGTTCTTC
CSADTGIASGTYNEQFF
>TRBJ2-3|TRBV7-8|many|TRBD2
TGTGCCAGCAGGCCAAGGGCTAGCGGGGGAACTTCGGGCACAGATACGCAGTATTTT
CASRPRASGGTSGTDTQYF
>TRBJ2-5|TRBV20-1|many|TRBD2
TGCAGTGCTAGAGCAGCTAGCGGGAGTCAGACCCAGTACTTC
CSARAASGSQTQYF
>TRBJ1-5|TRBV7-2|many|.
TGTGCCAGCAGCTTAACGGTCCGGGGCAATCAGCCCCAGCATTTT
CASSLTVRGNQPQHF
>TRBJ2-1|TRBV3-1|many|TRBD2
TGTGCCAGCAGCCAGGAAGGACTAGCGGACTCCTACAATGAGCAGTTCTTC
CASSQEGLADSYNEQFF
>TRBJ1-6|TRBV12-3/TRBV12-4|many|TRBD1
TGTGCCAGCAGTGGGGACAGCGGGGGTCGGTCACCCCTCCACTTT
CASSGDSGGRSPLHF
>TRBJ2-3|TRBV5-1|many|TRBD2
TGCGCCAGCAGCTCGTACGGTGCGGGGGGGTCCGCAGATACGCAGTATTTT
CASSSYGAGGSADTQYF
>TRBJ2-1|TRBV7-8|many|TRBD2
TGTGCCAGCAGGGCCGGGACTAGGGGCTTGGGTGAGCAGTTCTTC
CASRAGTRGLGEQFF
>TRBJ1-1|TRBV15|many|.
TGTGCCACCAGCAGAGATGAGGTAGAAGAAGCTTTCTTT
CATSRDEVEEAFF
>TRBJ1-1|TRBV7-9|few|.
TGTGCCAGCAGCCCTGTAGGGTTGAACACTGAAGCTTTCTTT
CASSPVGLNTEAFF
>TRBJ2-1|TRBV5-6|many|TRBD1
TGTGCCAGCAGCTTGAGGACAGGGTACAATGAGCAGTTCTTC
CASSLRTGYNEQFF
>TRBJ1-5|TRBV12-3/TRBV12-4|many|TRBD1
TGTGCCAGCAGTCCGGGGACAGGTAATCAGCCCCAGCATTTT
CASSPGTGNQPQHF
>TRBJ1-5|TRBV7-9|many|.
TGTGCCAGCAGCTTAAACGTCTCGCAGGGTATCCTTCGATATAGCAATCAGCCCCAGCATTTT
CASSLNVSQGILRYSNQPQHF
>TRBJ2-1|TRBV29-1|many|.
TGCAGCGGCGGTCAGGCGGTCTCCTACAATGAGCAGTTCTTC
CSGGQAVSYNEQFF
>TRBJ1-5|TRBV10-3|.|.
TGTGCCACCCCCGGCAATCAACCCCAGCATTTT
CATPGNQPQHF
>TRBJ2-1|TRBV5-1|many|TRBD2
TGCGCCAGCAGCTCGGCGGGAGGGTACAATGAGCAGTTCTTC
CASSSAGGYNEQFF
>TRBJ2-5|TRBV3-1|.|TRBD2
TGTGCCAGCAGCCACATTCGTAGGCGGGGGACAGAGACCCAGTACTTC
CASSHIRRRGTETQYF
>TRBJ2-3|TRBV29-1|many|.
TGCAGCGTTGGAGGTTTTGGTAGAAAGGCAGATACGCAGTATTTT
CSVGGFGRKADTQYF
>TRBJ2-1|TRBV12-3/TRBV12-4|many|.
TGTGCCACCTCCCAAGGCGGAATCTACAATGAGCAGTTCTTC
CATSQGGIYNEQFF
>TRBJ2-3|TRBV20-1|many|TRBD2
TGCAGTGCTCTTAACCAGCGGGGGGCAAGCACAGATACGCAGTATTTT
CSALNQRGASTDTQYF
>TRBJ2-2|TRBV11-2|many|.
TGTGCCAGCAGCTCCCCGGCCGGGACTTACACCGGGGAGCTGTTTTTT
CASSSPAGTYTGELFF
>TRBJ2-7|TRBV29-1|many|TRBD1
TGCAGCGCGATAAACAGGGGTACGGGCGAGCAGTACTTC
CSAINRGTGEQYF
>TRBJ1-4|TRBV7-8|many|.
TGTGCCAGCAGCCCTAATCACGGAGGTGATGAAAAACTGTTTTTT
CASSPNHGGDEKLFF
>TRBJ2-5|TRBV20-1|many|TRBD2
TGCAGTGCGGGACTAGGACCAGAGACCCAGTACTTC
CSAGLGPETQYF
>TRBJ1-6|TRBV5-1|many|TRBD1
TGCGCCAGCAGCTACGTGACAGGGGGCGAAGGGAATTCACCCCTCCACTTT
CASSYVTGGEGNSPLHF
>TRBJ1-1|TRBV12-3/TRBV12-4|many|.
TGTGCCAGCAGCCCTGGGGGTGAAGCTTTCTTT
CASSPGGEAFF
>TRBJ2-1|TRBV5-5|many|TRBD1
TGTGCCAGCAGCTTATCGACAGGGTACTACAATGAGCAGTTCTTC
CASSLSTGYYNEQFF
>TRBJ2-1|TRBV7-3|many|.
TGTGCCAGCGGTAATATGGGGGGCCCATTTGATGAGCAGTTCTTC
CASGNMGGPFDEQFF
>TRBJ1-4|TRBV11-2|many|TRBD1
TGTGCCAGCAAACGACAGGGGGGCGAAAAACTGTTTTTT
CASKRQGGEKLFF
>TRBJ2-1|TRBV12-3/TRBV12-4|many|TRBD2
TGTGCCACCAAAGAAGCGGGGAGCTCCTACAATGAGCAGTTCTTC
CATKEAGSSYNEQFF
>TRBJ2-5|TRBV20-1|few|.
TGCAGTGCTAGAGATTCTGTAGGCATTCGAGAGACCCAGTACTTC
CSARDSVGIRETQYF
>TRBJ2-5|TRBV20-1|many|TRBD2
TGCAGTGCGCAGGCGGGAGTACAAGAGACCCAGTACTTC
CSAQAGVQETQYF
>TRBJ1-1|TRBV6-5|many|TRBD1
TGTGCCAGCAGAGCTAGACAGGGGGCCCTTGAAGCTTTCTTT
CASRARQGALEAFF
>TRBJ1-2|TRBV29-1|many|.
TGCAGCGTTGAGCACACCCTTGGCTATGGCTACACCTTC
CSVEHTLGYGYTF
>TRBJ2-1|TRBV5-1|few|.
TGCGCCAGCAGCTCACCGACAGGCTACAATGAGCAGTTCTTC
CASSSPTGYNEQFF
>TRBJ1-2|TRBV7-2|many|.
TGTGCCAGCAGCTTAGCCCGTAGCGCTAACTATGGCTACACCTTC
CASSLARSANYGYTF
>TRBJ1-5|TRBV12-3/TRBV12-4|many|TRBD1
TGTGCCAGCAGCCGCAGGGGGTTGGTTCAGCCCCAGCATTTT
CASSRRGLVQPQHF